This entry lists 25 T cell receptor beta chains sequenced from one sample in a study of T cell responses to AZD1222 COVID-19 vaccine (dated by TCRdb to the early 2020s). The time point label, read with the paper, signifies: baseline before first vaccination. In light of the paper, this sample's treatment or condition label describes: meningococcal conjugate vaccine given as trial control. Library preparation employed the immunoSEQ multiplex PCR assay. TCRdb provides this immuneACCESS table in a form limited to in-frame rearrangements. Some clones are lacking; in checked studies, under half of them reflect an unresolved V gene, and why the rest are absent is not known. This sample holds around 88,000 clones; around nine tenths were observed only once. The leading ten clones occupy around a tenth of the sample. The sequences come from peripheral blood, collected on day 0 of MenACWY control vaccination. These receptor sequences come from an adult in good health.

V and J are TRBV9 and TRBJ1-5, with D perhaps TRBD1 (5 bases). Trimming removed 2 bases from V and 7 bases from J, with 16 bases in between. This CDR3 comprises 15 residues. Germline loops: CDR1 SGDLS, CDR2 YYNGEE. The CDR3 sequence is CASSVDSGGLQPQHF. In nucleotides, the CDR3 is TGTGCCAGCAGCGTCGATAGCGGGGGTTTGCAGCCCCAGCATTTT.

This chain uses TRBV5-8 with TRBJ2-5; 7 bases align to TRBD1. Germline V gene data show CDR1 as SGHTS and CDR2 as YDEGEE. CDR3 length: 15 residues. Losses at the gene ends were 4 bases for V and 1 base for J; bases not matched to a gene: 7. CDR3: CASSPGDSLQETQYF. The CDR3 nucleotides are TGTGCCAGCAGCCCCGGGGACAGCCTCCAAGAGACCCAGTACTTC.

This clone has just one count. The chain recombines TRBV3-1 (or the pseudogene TRBV3-2) with TRBJ1-2; 7 nucleotides agree with TRBD1. Germline lookup yields CDR1 LGHDT and CDR2 YNNKEL (reference sequence). The CDR3 extends over 14 amino acids. V shed 1 base and J 3 bases; nucleotides not matched to a gene: 2. CDR3 sequence: CASSQVTGDYGYTF. CDR3 nucleotide sequence: TGTGCCAGCAGCCAAGTCACAGGGGACTATGGCTACACCTTC.

V usage is TRBV19 and J usage is TRBJ1-5, with a weak D call TRBD1 (5 bases). The length of the CDR3 is 14 residues. V lost 8 bases and J 0 bases, leaving 11 bases between the germline ends. From germline, CDR1 is LNHDA and CDR2 SQIVND (reference sequence). The CDR3 coding sequence is TGTGCCAGTTCTTTTGACAGTAGCAATCAGCCCCAGCATTTT. As protein: CASSFDSSNQPQHF.

The chain combines TRBV6-5 with TRBJ2-5; D is unclear. Trimming took off 6 bases at V and 5 bases at J, with 4 bases between the two ends. CDR1 is MNHEY and CDR2 is SVGAGI in the germline V gene. CDR3 length: 10 residues. The CDR3 loop reads CASRDETQYF. DNA for the CDR3: TGTGCCAGCAGGGATGAGACCCAGTACTTC.

The gene calls are TRBV6-6 and TRBJ1-5, with D perhaps matching TRBD1 (5 bases). CDR3 length: 14 amino acids. V was clipped by 7 bases and J by 7 bases, with 17 bases between them. Per germline, CDR1 MNHNY and CDR2 SVGAGI (reference sequence). Here the CDR3 reads CASIDSQGGQPQHF. CDR3 DNA sequence: TGTGCCAGCATCGATTCGCAGGGCGGGCAGCCCCAGCATTTT.

The J gene is TRBJ2-3, the V gene TRBV20-1, with 8 positions matching TRBD2. From germline, CDR1 is DFQATT and CDR2 SNEGSKA (reference sequence). V trimming: 6 bases; J trimming: 6 bases; junction bases outside the gene matches: 8. The CDR3 totals 13 residues. The CDR3 DNA follows: TGCAGTGCCAGTCCCGGGGGGGGTGATACGCAGTATTTT. The encoded protein is CSASPGGGDTQYF.

The CDR3 DNA sequence: TGTGCCAGCAGATTAAAAGGGTTCATGAACACTGAAGCTTTCTTT. Translated, it gives CASRLKGFMNTEAFF. The rearrangement joins TRBV7-2 to TRBJ1-1; no reliable D call. In germline, CDR1 is SGHTA, CDR2 FQGNSA. The CDR3 extends over 15 amino acids. The V and J ends lost 6 bases and 0 bases respectively, with 14 bases between them.

The chain carries TRBV20-1 and TRBJ2-7, with D unresolved. Trimming removed 2 bases from V and 6 bases from J, with 8 bases in between. This CDR3 contains 11 residues. Germline loops: CDR1 DFQATT, CDR2 SNEGSKA (reference sequence). The CDR3 region is CSARSSGEQYF. CDR3 coding DNA: TGCAGTGCTAGATCTTCCGGCGAGCAGTACTTC.

This sequence joins TRBV6-5 and TRBJ1-1; TRBD1 is a possible D gene (6 bases). Germline V gene lookup returns CDR1 MNHEY and CDR2 SVGAGI. Deletions cut 9 bases from V and 7 bases from J, with 9 bases between. CDR3 length equals 10 residues. The chain's CDR3 is CASGQHEAFF. In DNA, the CDR3 is TGTGCCAGTGGACAGCATGAAGCTTTCTTT.

The rearrangement uses TRBV29-1 and TRBJ1-3; D is uncertain. Germline lookup yields CDR1 SQVTM and CDR2 ANQGSEA. CDR3 length: 12 amino acids. Trimming removed 2 bases from V and 4 bases from J, with 6 bases in between. The CDR3: CSVEQMGNTIYF. CDR3 nucleotides: TGCAGCGTTGAACAGATGGGAAACACCATATATTTT.

The chain joins TRBV7-9 to TRBJ1-6; D is unresolved. Germline V gene lookup returns CDR1 SEHNR and CDR2 FQNEAQ (reference sequence). There are 13 residues in the CDR3. Trimming removed 0 bases at V and 10 bases at J, with 7 bases between. This CDR3 is CASSLALNSPLHF. The DNA for the CDR3 is TGTGCCAGCAGCTTAGCGCTAAACTCACCCCTCCACTTT.

The V and J genes are TRBV5-1 and TRBJ2-3, with TRBD2 identical over 11 bases. This CDR3 comprises 17 residues. J gave up 0 bases and V 0 bases, and 3 bases lay outside the gene matches. CDR1 is SGHRS, CDR2 YFSETQ, per germline. Written as DNA, the CDR3 is TGCGCCAGCAGCTTGGGACTAGCGGGGACTAGCACAGATACGCAGTATTTT. Translated: CASSLGLAGTSTDTQYF.

The CDR3 sequence: CASSLRQGGTEAFF. In nucleotides, the CDR3 is TGTGCCAGCAGCTTAAGACAGGGAGGTACTGAAGCTTTCTTT. V usage is TRBV7-9 and J usage is TRBJ1-1; TRBD1 matches 7 bases. With V trimmed by 2 bases and J by 5 bases, 5 bases remained unmatched. CDR1 is SEHNR, CDR2 FQNEAQ, per germline (reference sequence). The CDR3 runs to 14 residues. Supplemented by reference TRBV7-9 and TRBJ1-1, the full variable domain reads DTGVSQNPRHKITKRGQNVTFRCDPISEHNRLYWYRQTLGQGPEFLTYFQNEAQLEKSRLLSDRFSAERPKGSFSTLEIQRTEQGDSAMYLCASSLRQGGTEAFFGQGTRLTVV.

The rearrangement uses TRBV9 and TRBJ2-1; 12 nucleotides agree with TRBD2. The CDR3 has 19 residues. The V and J ends lost 0 bases and 0 bases, in that order; junction bases with no gene match: 7. CDR1 is SGDLS, CDR2 YYNGEE, per germline. The CDR3 is CASSVEATSGGRSYNEQFF. DNA of the CDR3: TGTGCCAGCAGCGTAGAGGCGACTAGCGGGGGACGCTCCTACAATGAGCAGTTCTTC.

V usage is TRBV28 and J usage is TRBJ1-4; D is ambiguous. Germline V gives CDR1 MDHEN, CDR2 SYDVKM. The CDR3 extends over 13 amino acids. Trimming cost V 6 bases and J 13 bases, with 18 bases left between them. CDR3 DNA: TGTGCCAGCAGGACCGGATGGGAAGAGGGACTGTTTTTT. Protein: CASRTGWEEGLFF.

This chain connects TRBV24-1 to TRBJ1-2; a weak D match, TRBD1 (6 bases). This CDR3 comprises 15 residues. V lost 4 bases and J 2 bases, leaving 13 bases between the germline ends. Germline CDR1 is KGHDR and CDR2 is SFDVKD. CDR3 DNA: TGTGCCACCAGTGACTCAGGGGATAGGAACTATGGCTACACCTTC. This encodes CATSDSGDRNYGYTF.

This chain joins TRBV30 and TRBJ2-1; 8 bases map to TRBD2. The CDR3 consists of 13 residues. The V gene end was trimmed by 7 bases and the J gene end by 1 base; junction bases not matched to a gene: 3. Germline V CDR1 and CDR2: GTSNPN, SVGIG (reference sequence). The CDR3 spells CASSGRSYNEQFF. For the CDR3, the DNA is TGTGCCTCCAGCGGGAGATCCTACAATGAGCAGTTCTTC.

The gene calls are TRBV5-4 and TRBJ2-7, with TRBD1 matching 10 bases. Trimming cost V 4 bases and J 2 bases; bases outside gene matches: 3. Germline-derived CDR1 and CDR2 are SGHNT and YYREEE (reference sequence). CDR3 length: 14 residues. The CDR3 region is CASSVGQGAYEQYF. The CDR3 DNA sequence: TGTGCCAGCAGCGTCGGACAGGGGGCCTACGAGCAGTACTTC.

This clone occurred a few times. The chain has TRBV27 and TRBJ2-1, with 12 bases that match TRBD2. V was clipped by 2 bases and J by 9 bases; unmatched bases: 5. The CDR3 runs to 15 residues. CDR1 is MNHEY, CDR2 SMNVEV, per germline (reference sequence). CDR3 in amino acids: CASSLRLAGGREQFF. The CDR3 coding sequence is TGTGCCAGCAGTTTACGCCTAGCGGGGGGGCGTGAGCAGTTCTTC.

The chain carries TRBV3-1 (or the pseudogene TRBV3-2) and TRBJ1-1; D is undetermined. The ends were cut back, 6 bases at V and 3 bases at J, with 5 bases in the middle. In germline, CDR1 is LGHDT, CDR2 YNNKEL (reference sequence). This CDR3 has 11 residues. The CDR3 is CASRKDTEAFF. The CDR3 region has the DNA TGTGCCAGCAGAAAGGACACTGAAGCTTTCTTT.

In DNA, the CDR3 is TGTGCCAGCAGTTCGGGCAGTGTTAAAGCTTTCTTT. Protein sequence: CASSSGSVKAFF. The gene calls are TRBV28 and TRBJ1-1; no clear D gene. Germline CDR1 is MDHEN and CDR2 is SYDVKM. The CDR3 loop spans 12 amino acids. Trimming left V 4 bases short and J 9 bases short, with 12 bases between.

This chain uses TRBV5-1 with TRBJ1-1; TRBD1 matches at 8 bases. The germline V gene has CDR1 SGHRS and CDR2 YFSETQ. The CDR3 totals 14 residues. With 2 bases clipped from V and 5 bases from J, the junction kept 5 bases outside the gene matches. The CDR3 spells CASSLGQGATEAFF. In DNA form, the CDR3 reads TGCGCCAGCAGCTTAGGGCAGGGGGCAACTGAAGCTTTCTTT.

This chain uses TRBV6-5 with TRBJ1-2, with 7 bases that match TRBD1. The CDR3 is made up of 14 amino acids. Germline CDR1 is MNHEY and CDR2 is SVGAGI. Trimming took 6 bases from V and 0 from J; bases not matched to a gene: 4. The CDR3 is CASRRDSTNYGYTF. The CDR3 bases are TGTGCCAGCAGACGGGACAGCACTAACTATGGCTACACCTTC.

This clone was seen only a few times. The chain carries TRBV5-4 and TRBJ1-5; 7 bases map to TRBD1. The CDR3 runs to 15 residues. CDR1 is SGHNT, CDR2 YYREEE, per germline (reference sequence). Trimming took 4 bases from V and 5 from J; bases not matched to a gene: 9. The CDR3 sequence: CASSQGGGRDQPQHF. The CDR3 DNA follows: TGTGCCAGCAGCCAGGGGGGGGGAAGAGATCAGCCCCAGCATTTT.